The 16 T cell receptor beta chains presented below share a single source sample, sequenced in a study of cytomegalovirus exposure and HLA in healthy donors. The PCR was carried out with 60 Vbeta primers and 13 Jbeta primers. Sequencing was performed with immunoSEQ multiplex PCR; in TCRdb, only in-frame clones are kept and a portion is missing. This sample carries roughly 180,000 clones, 8.5% to 10% of them seen once, and the ten largest clones take roughly 1.3%. Sequenced input: PBMCs. The receptors derive from a woman in her thirties in good health and CMV-seropositive.

This clone was seen only a few times. The chain joins TRBV6-5 to TRBJ2-1; D uncertain. Germline CDR1 is MNHEY and CDR2 is SVGAGI. The V end lost 0 bases, the J end lost 5 bases, and 5 bases lay between the germline ends. This CDR3 has 13 amino acids. CDR3 in amino acids: CASSYSVNNEQFF. DNA of the CDR3: TGTGCCAGCAGTTACTCCGTTAACAATGAGCAGTTCTTC.

V gene TRBV4-1 combines with J gene TRBJ1-4; tentative D call: TRBD1 (5 bases). This CDR3 has 14 residues. V lost 2 bases and J 3 bases, leaving 7 bases between the germline ends. Germline-derived CDR1 and CDR2 are MGHRA and YSYEKL. The CDR3 DNA is TGCGCCAGCAGCCAACAGGGATCTAATGAAAAACTGTTTTTT. Amino acids: CASSQQGSNEKLFF.

This clone was counted between two and nine times. The J gene is TRBJ1-5, the V gene TRBV4-1, with D possibly TRBD1 on 5 matching bases. This CDR3 is 14 amino acids long. Per germline, CDR1 MGHRA and CDR2 YSYEKL. Trimming took 4 bases from V and 3 from J, leaving 10 bases between them. The CDR3 coding sequence is TGCGCCAGCAGCCTCAGACAGTACAATCAGCCCCAGCATTTT. Translating gives CASSLRQYNQPQHF.

This clone was seen a handful of times. V usage is TRBV11-3 and J usage is TRBJ2-1; TRBD2 agrees at 10 bases. The V gene end was trimmed by 0 bases and the J gene end by 4 bases; junction bases not matched to a gene: 3. The CDR3 runs 16 residues. Per the germline V gene, CDR1 is SGHNT and CDR2 is YENEEA. The CDR3 bases are TGTGCCAGCAGCTTAGAAGGGACTAGCGTTTACAATGAGCAGTTCTTC. Its translation is CASSLEGTSVYNEQFF.

This clone came up a few times. The rearrangement joins TRBV14 to TRBJ1-1, with D possibly being TRBD1 (5 bases). Germline V gene sequence: CDR1 SGHDN, CDR2 FVKESK. The V and J ends lost 2 bases and 4 bases respectively, with 11 bases between them. The CDR3 is 14 amino acids. DNA for the CDR3: TGTGCCAGCAGCCAACTAACGGGGGGCACTGAAGCTTTCTTT. Translated, it gives CASSQLTGGTEAFF.

The rearrangement joins TRBV10-2 to TRBJ2-2, with a weak D call TRBD2 (6 bases). Trimming pared 2 bases from V and 4 bases from J, leaving 14 bases between. Per the germline V gene, CDR1 is WSHSY and CDR2 is SAAADI. CDR3 length: 16 amino acids. The DNA for the CDR3 is TGCGCCAGCAGTGAGCCGGCAAAGGGAGGCACCGGGGAGCTGTTTTTT. Translation gives CASSEPAKGGTGELFF.

This rearrangement joins TRBV14 to TRBJ1-5; D is perhaps TRBD1 (6 bases). CDR1 and CDR2 (germline): SGHDN, FVKESK. The CDR3 runs to 15 residues. V was pared by 3 bases and J by 2 bases, with 11 bases between. CDR3 bases: TGTGCCAGCAGCCACAGGACAGCTCGCAATCAGCCCCAGCATTTT. This sequence encodes CASSHRTARNQPQHF.

A few counts support this clone. The rearrangement uses TRBV9 and TRBJ2-1; 9 nucleotides line up with TRBD1. The CDR3 is made up of 15 amino acids. Germline V gene data show CDR1 as SGDLS and CDR2 as YYNGEE. J was trimmed by 4 bases and V by 3 bases; bases with no gene match: 5. The CDR3 is CASSARDRDYNEQFF. CDR3 nucleotide sequence: TGTGCCAGCAGCGCTCGGGACAGGGATTACAATGAGCAGTTCTTC. The full variable domain, with the rest looked up from reference TRBV9 and TRBJ2-1, is DSGVTQTPKHLITATGQRVTLRCSPRSGDLSVYWYQQSLDQGLQFLIQYYNGEERAKGNILERFSAQQFPDLHSELNLSSLELGDSALYFCASSARDRDYNEQFFGPGTRLTVL.

This clone was counted only a few times. V and J are TRBV5-4 and TRBJ2-7, with 7 positions matching TRBD2. This CDR3 region has 16 residues. J gave up 2 bases and V 4 bases, and 12 bases lay outside the gene matches. CDR1 SGHNT and CDR2 YYREEE come from the germline V gene (reference sequence). CDR3 coding DNA: TGTGCCAGCAGCCCAGATACCGGGACTACTACCTACGAGCAGTACTTC. Its protein is CASSPDTGTTTYEQYF. Full variable domain (outside the CDR3, taken from reference TRBV5-4 and TRBJ2-7): ETGVTQSPTHLIKTRGQQVTLRCSSQSGHNTVSWYQQALGQGPQFIFQYYREEENGRGNFPPRFSGLQFPNYSSELNVNALELDDSALYLCASSPDTGTTTYEQYFGPGTRLTVT.

This clone came up a few times. This chain joins TRBV9 and TRBJ1-2; D is uncertain. Germline V gene data show CDR1 as SGDLS and CDR2 as YYNGEE. The CDR3 runs to 15 residues. Trimming left V 4 bases short and J 6 bases short, with 19 bases between. The CDR3 region has the DNA TGTGCCAGCAGCATCAGGCCGTTCCTTTCCCATGGCTACACCTTC. Encoded protein: CASSIRPFLSHGYTF. Full variable domain (rest looked up from reference TRBV9 and TRBJ1-2): DSGVTQTPKHLITATGQRVTLRCSPRSGDLSVYWYQQSLDQGLQFLIQYYNGEERAKGNILERFSAQQFPDLHSELNLSSLELGDSALYFCASSIRPFLSHGYTFGSGTRLTVV.

This clone was observed a handful of times. V usage is TRBV6-1 and J usage is TRBJ1-2; 8 positions agree with TRBD1. Germline V gene data show CDR1 as MNHNS and CDR2 as SASEGT. This CDR3 contains 14 residues. J lost 0 bases, V lost 4 bases, and 1 base had no gene match. The CDR3, as DNA: TGTGCCAGCAGTGGACAGGGGTCTAACTATGGCTACACCTTC. It encodes CASSGQGSNYGYTF.

The V call is TRBV6-5, the J call TRBJ2-2, with 7 bases identical to TRBD2. CDR1 and CDR2 (germline): MNHEY, SVGAGI. This CDR3 contains 15 residues. With 1 base clipped from V and 2 bases from J, the junction kept 1 base outside the gene matches. CDR3 sequence: CASSYWGGNTGELFF. CDR3 nucleotide sequence: TGTGCCAGCAGTTACTGGGGGGGAAACACCGGGGAGCTGTTTTTT.

The chain has TRBV7-2 and TRBJ2-1, with 10 bases fitting TRBD2. The trim removed 6 bases at V and 7 bases at J, leaving 9 bases unmatched. Germline V gene lookup returns CDR1 SGHTA and CDR2 FQGNSA. The CDR3 contains 15 residues. CDR3 nucleotides: TGTGCCAGCAGGGCTGGGACTAGCGCATGGAATGAGCAGTTCTTC. Its translation is CASRAGTSAWNEQFF. Based on the CDR3 plus reference TRBV7-2 and TRBJ2-1, the full variable domain is GAGVSQSPSNKVTEKGKDVELRCDPISGHTALYWYRQSLGQGLEFLIYFQGNSAPDKSGLPSDRFSAERTGGSVSTLTIQRTQQEDSAVYLCASRAGTSAWNEQFFGPGTRLTVL.

This clone was detected only a few times. V is TRBV30 and J is TRBJ1-1; TRBD1 is a possible D gene (6 bases). The CDR3 has 12 residues. Trimming removed 8 bases at V and 2 bases at J, with 12 bases between. Germline V CDR1 and CDR2: GTSNPN, SVGIG (reference sequence). The CDR3 protein is CAHRELNTEAFF. CDR3 coding DNA: TGTGCCCACAGGGAGCTAAACACTGAAGCTTTCTTT.

The chain is built from TRBV15 and TRBJ1-1; 7 bases map to TRBD1. Germline V gene data show CDR1 as LNHNV and CDR2 as YYDKDF (reference sequence). This CDR3 contains 14 residues. Trimming cost V 2 bases and J 10 bases; bases outside gene matches: 10. The CDR3 loop is CATSRNLQGRGAFF. The CDR3 nucleotides read TGTGCCACCAGCAGAAACCTACAGGGGAGAGGAGCTTTCTTT.

Comments on this clone: This sample includes further DNA sequences coding for the same CDR3. The chain is built from TRBV5-1 and TRBJ2-5, with 8 bases aligning to TRBD1. Germline V lookup: CDR1 SGHRS, CDR2 YFSETQ. Unmatched junction bases numbered 3, after V lost 4 bases and J lost 1 base. This CDR3 comprises 14 residues. The CDR3 protein is CASSLGTGQETQYF. CDR3 nucleotides: TGCGCCAGCAGCCTGGGGACAGGCCAAGAGACCCAGTACTTC.